This record concerns one TCR beta chain sequence. Its antigen is unidentified. The sample comes from a study of cytomegalovirus exposure and HLA in healthy donors. Findings of the study overall: In a later analysis, at a false discovery rate of 0.05, roughly 17,000 TCR beta sequences were associated with HLA alleles. Rates of TCR association differed by HLA locus in a later analysis, with DRB1 highest and HLA-C lowest. The authors later found HLA-associated TCR beta chains more clonally expanded than equally common others.

The PCR ran on 60 Vbeta and 13 Jbeta primers. Produced via immunoSEQ multiplex PCR; TCRdb's table is partial and in-frame only. The repertoire has around 150,000 clones, roughly 83% of them found once; the top ten carry 3.5%. The V and J ends lost 3 bases and 2 bases, in that order; junction bases with no gene match: 4. Germline V gene lookup returns CDR1 SGHDT and CDR2 YYEEEE. The CDR3 consists of 15 residues. This TCR was sampled from a human donor in good health. The sample was PBMCs. This chain connects TRBV5-6 to TRBJ2-2; 7 bases line up with TRBD2. DNA of the CDR3: TGTGCCAGCAGCTGGGGACTATTCAACACCGGGGAGCTGTTTTTT. This translates into CASSWGLFNTGELFF.